Below are 27 T cell receptor beta chains sequenced from a single sample in a study of Graves' ophthalmopathy and Graves' hyperthyroidism. Amplification from RNA transcripts yielded the TCR beta CDR3 regions. Scientists carried out first-round RT-PCR using HTBI primers and then a second-round multiplex PCR. TCRdb re-called the multiplex PCR reads with MiXCR, one entry per CDR3 protein. The profile shows 900,000 to 1,200,000 distinct CDR3 sequences, 35% to 40% of them singletons. Sequencing input: peripheral blood or thyroid tissue (not recorded which). Every receptor here comes from an adult man with Graves' hyperthyroidism.

This clonotype has ten or more counts. The J gene is TRBJ1-2, the V gene TRBV7-9, with TRBD1 identical over 9 bases. The CDR3 extends over 14 amino acids. V lost 5 bases, J lost 8 bases, and 9 bases stayed unmatched. Germline values: CDR1 SEHNR, CDR2 FQNEAQ (reference sequence). Written as DNA, the CDR3 is TGTGCCAGCAGCCCACTCAGGGACAGGGACGGCTACACCTTC. This codes for CASSPLRDRDGYTF.

Only a few counts were recorded for this clonotype. The chain uses TRBV29-1 and TRBJ1-2; 7 nucleotides agree with TRBD1. Germline V gene data show CDR1 as SQVTM and CDR2 as ANQGSEA. This CDR3 is built from 19 residues. V was pared by 4 bases and J by 2 bases, with 22 bases of the junction left unmatched. The CDR3 sequence is CSVARLRDRDGAGNYGYTF. As DNA, the CDR3 is TGCAGCGTTGCGAGGTTGCGGGACAGAGATGGAGCAGGGAACTATGGCTACACCTTC.

In regard to this clonotype: One junction end does not reproduce the germline sequence, and a read error may be involved. The chain uses TRBV7-2 and TRBJ2-7; D remains unclear. The germline V gene encodes CDR1 SGHTA and CDR2 FQGNSA. The CDR3 extends over 11 amino acids. The CDR3 sequence is CTNSPNYEQYF. In DNA, the CDR3 is TGTACCAACAGCCCCAACTACGAGCAGTACTTC.

In this sample, this clonotype turned up many times. The chain employs TRBV7-2 and TRBJ2-2; TRBD1 or TRBD2 may be the D gene (5 bases each). V lost 8 bases, J lost 6 bases, and 13 bases lay in between. Germline V gene lookup returns CDR1 SGHTA and CDR2 FQGNSA. The CDR3 is 13 residues long. This CDR3 reads CASGTASSGELFF. As DNA, the CDR3 is TGTGCCAGCGGGACGGCGAGCTCCGGGGAGCTGTTTTTT.

The chain couples TRBV7-2 to TRBJ2-6; D not resolved. The CDR3 is 16 amino acids. The ends were cut back, 3 bases at V and 0 bases at J, with 9 bases in the middle. Germline CDR1 SGHTA, CDR2 FQGNSA. The CDR3 region is CASSFRCISGANVLTF. The CDR3 bases are TGTGCCAGCAGCTTTAGGTGTATCTCTGGGGCCAACGTCCTGACTTTC. The full variable domain, rest sourced from reference TRBV7-2 and TRBJ2-6, is GAGVSQSPSNKVTEKGKDVELRCDPISGHTALYWYRQSLGQGLEFLIYFQGNSAPDKSGLPSDRFSAERTGGSVSTLTIQRTQQEDSAVYLCASSFRCISGANVLTFGAGSRLTVL.

The rearrangement joins TRBV12-3 or TRBV12-4 to TRBJ2-7, with 8 bases aligning to TRBD1. J lost 6 bases, V lost 7 bases, and 5 bases had no gene match. CDR3 size: 12 residues. The CDR3 DNA sequence: TGTGCCAGCACCCCGGACAGGGTCGAGCAGTACTTC. Amino acid sequence: CASTPDRVEQYF.

This clonotype has at least ten counts. The V gene is TRBV19, the J gene TRBJ1-2, with D possibly matching TRBD1 (5 bases). The CDR3 is made up of 16 amino acids. CDR1 LNHDA and CDR2 SQIVND come from the germline V gene (reference sequence). V was clipped by 5 bases and J by 2 bases, with 18 bases between them. Written as DNA, the CDR3 is TGTGCCAGTAGTGCTTCGCTTGGGGCGGCAAACTATGGCTACACCTTC. Protein product: CASSASLGAANYGYTF. Full variable domain (outside the CDR3, taken from reference TRBV19 and TRBJ1-2): DGGITQSPKYLFRKEGQNVTLSCEQNLNHDAMYWYRQDPGQGLRLIYYSQIVNDFQKGDIAEGYSVSREKKESFPLTVTSAQKNPTAFYLCASSASLGAANYGYTFGSGTRLTVV.

CDR3 sequence reads: CASIMDTEAFF. CDR3 bases: TGTGCCAGCATCATGGACACTGAAGCTTTCTTT. This rearrangement joins TRBV28 to TRBJ1-1; D uncertain. This CDR3 region has 11 residues. CDR1 and CDR2 from the germline V gene are MDHEN and SYDVKM. Trimming shortened V by 7 bases and J by 3 bases, and 6 bases separated the two germline ends.

This chain connects TRBV28 to TRBJ2-5; 7 nucleotides match TRBD2. Germline CDR1 reads MDHEN; CDR2 reads SYDVKM. The CDR3 is 15 amino acids. V trimming: 5 bases; J trimming: 5 bases; junction bases outside the gene matches: 11. The DNA of the CDR3 is TGTGCCAGCAGTCCGGACCTGATGGGGGGGGAGACCCAGTACTTC. This gives the protein CASSPDLMGGETQYF.

This clonotype was seen more than once but under ten times. The chain is built from TRBV29-1 and TRBJ2-5, with TRBD2 matching over 7 bases. The CDR3 length is 13 residues. V gave up 2 bases and J gave up 5 bases; unmatched junction bases: 5. Looked up from germline, CDR1 is SQVTM and CDR2 is ANQGSEA. In DNA, the CDR3 is TGCAGCGTTGAACGGGGGGAAGGGGAGACCCAGTACTTC. Its translation: CSVERGEGETQYF.

This clonotype has ten or more counts. This chain joins TRBV10-3 and TRBJ2-7, with TRBD2 identical over 11 bases. The CDR3 has 15 residues. CDR1 and CDR2 (germline): ENHRY, SYGVKD. V was clipped by 4 bases and J by 2 bases; unmatched bases: 4. The DNA of the CDR3 is TGTGCCATCAGTGTAATTAGCGGGGGGGCCTACGAGCAGTACTTC. Protein product: CAISVISGGAYEQYF.

V gene TRBV10-2 combines with J gene TRBJ2-7; 9 bases match TRBD1. The V gene end was trimmed by 0 bases and the J gene end by 3 bases; junction bases not matched to a gene: 9. The CDR3 is made up of 17 amino acids. CDR1 WSHSY and CDR2 SAAADI come from the germline V gene. As DNA, the CDR3 is TGCGCCAGCAGTGAGTCGAAGTCCCGGGACAGGGACTACGAGCAGTACTTC. Translating gives CASSESKSRDRDYEQYF.

The chain links TRBV10-3 to TRBJ1-1, with a possible D match to TRBD1 (5 bases). This CDR3 is 13 amino acids long. Between the trimmed V and J ends, which lost 5 bases and 5 bases, there was a span of 12 bases. Germline CDR1 and CDR2: ENHRY and SYGVKD. CDR3 loop: CAISPVGDTEAFF. Written as DNA, the CDR3 is TGTGCCATCAGTCCGGTGGGGGATACTGAAGCTTTCTTT.

This clonotype was recorded at least ten times. V and J are TRBV2 and TRBJ1-4; D unclear. The CDR3 has 14 residues. The V and J ends lost 3 bases and 8 bases respectively, with 13 bases between them. Germline CDR1 is SNHLY and CDR2 is FYNNEI. The CDR3 sequence: CASSEAVAGEKLFF. For the CDR3, the DNA is TGTGCCAGCAGTGAGGCGGTTGCGGGGGAAAAACTGTTTTTT.

This clonotype appeared many times. The chain carries TRBV19 and TRBJ1-1; D is possibly TRBD1 (5 bases). The length of the CDR3 is 14 residues. Germline V lookup: CDR1 LNHDA, CDR2 SQIVND (reference sequence). V lost 5 bases to trimming and J lost 1 base, with 11 bases between them. The CDR3 protein is CASSPPTANTEAFF. For the CDR3, the DNA is TGTGCCAGTAGTCCCCCGACAGCGAACACTGAAGCTTTCTTT.

This clonotype was found many times. V and J are TRBV20-1 and TRBJ2-5; D is ambiguous. The CDR3 is 14 residues long. The germline V and J ends were trimmed by 3 bases and 5 bases, with 16 bases remaining between them. CDR1 is DFQATT, CDR2 SNEGSKA, per germline (reference sequence). The CDR3 region has the DNA TGCAGTGCTAGTCCAGTCTACATTGGGGAGACCCAGTACTTC. As protein: CSASPVYIGETQYF.

This clonotype was picked up many times. The chain recombines TRBV20-1 with TRBJ1-5; D gene unclear. The CDR3 runs 11 residues. V lost 6 bases to trimming and J lost 7 bases, with 10 bases between them. The V gene's germline CDR1 is DFQATT and CDR2 SNEGSKA (reference sequence). CDR3 protein: CSASLGQPQHF. The DNA for the CDR3 is TGCAGTGCCAGTCTGGGGCAGCCCCAGCATTTT.

There are a few counts of this clonotype. A read error is possible here, since a much larger clone lies one base away. The rearrangement uses TRBV12-3 or TRBV12-4 and TRBJ1-5, with D tentatively TRBD1 (6 bases). This CDR3 contains 13 residues. The CDR3 sequence is CASGGHNNQPHHF. In DNA, the CDR3 is TGTGCCAGCGGGGGACACAACAATCAGCCCCACCATTTT.

The table lists this clonotype with many counts. The J gene is TRBJ1-2, the V gene TRBV25-1; D gene ambiguous. The germline V gene encodes CDR1 MGHDK and CDR2 SYGVNS. This CDR3 is built from 11 residues. The V end lost 5 bases, the J end lost 4 bases, and 5 bases lay between the germline ends. DNA for the CDR3: TGTGCCAGCAGTAGGCTCTATGGCTACACCTTC. Its protein product is CASSRLYGYTF.

The chain joins TRBV11-2 to TRBJ1-1; D not resolved. The V end lost 7 bases, the J end lost 3 bases, and 12 bases lay between the germline ends. Germline CDR1 reads SGHAT; CDR2 reads FQNNGV. This CDR3 comprises 13 residues. CDR3 sequence (DNA): TGTGCCAGCACCTTCATAGGACACACTGAAGCTTTCTTT. This translates into CASTFIGHTEAFF.

The V call is TRBV19, the J call TRBJ1-5, with 9 bases fitting TRBD1. In germline, CDR1 is LNHDA, CDR2 SQIVND (reference sequence). Unmatched junction bases numbered 14, after V lost 6 bases and J lost 2 bases. The CDR3 covers 18 residues. The CDR3 bases are TGTGCCAGTAGACCGACCCGACAGGGGGTGGATGGCAATCAGCCCCAGCATTTT. Protein product: CASRPTRQGVDGNQPQHF.

There are a few counts of this clonotype. The chain employs TRBV11-2 and TRBJ2-7; tentatively, D is TRBD2 (7 bases). CDR3 length: 16 amino acids. CDR1 is SGHAT and CDR2 is FQNNGV in the germline V gene. V was pared by 5 bases and J by 9 bases, with 26 bases between. The CDR3 is CASSPMGGQGRTGQYF. The CDR3 DNA follows: TGTGCCAGCAGCCCTATGGGGGGGCAGGGCCGTACAGGGCAGTACTTC.

This clonotype was counted at least ten times. The chain joins TRBV20-1 to TRBJ2-6; TRBD1 is a possible D gene (5 bases). V was trimmed by 1 base and J by 0 bases, leaving 10 bases between them. Per germline, CDR1 DFQATT and CDR2 SNEGSKA (reference sequence). This CDR3 contains 16 residues. CDR3 amino acids: CSARGQTRSGANVLTF. CDR3 nucleotides: TGCAGTGCTAGAGGACAGACCCGCTCTGGGGCCAACGTCCTGACTTTC.

Remarks on this clonotype: This may arise from a read error, as a much more abundant clone is one base away. J is TRBJ2-7 and V is TRBV7-2; D not resolved. Germline CDR1 reads SGHTA; CDR2 reads FQGNSA. The CDR3 consists of 14 residues. Trimming left V 2 bases short and J 3 bases short, with 11 bases between. The CDR3 spells CASSLRVTIYEQYF. DNA for the CDR3: TGTGCCAGCAGCTTAAGAGTTACCATCTACGAGCAGTACTTC. Full variable domain (remainder filled in from reference TRBV7-2 and TRBJ2-7): GAGVSQSPSNKVTEKGKDVELRCDPISGHTALYWYRQSLGQGLEFLIYFQGNSAPDKSGLPSDRFSAERTGGSVSTLTIQRTQQEDSAVYLCASSLRVTIYEQYFGPGTRLTVT.

This clonotype was counted ten times or more. The chain has TRBV29-1 and TRBJ2-7; TRBD1 matches 7 bases. V was pared by 6 bases and J by 0 bases, with 2 bases of the junction left unmatched. The CDR3 is 12 residues long. Germline lookup yields CDR1 SQVTM and CDR2 ANQGSEA. CDR3 residues: CSVNRGSYEQYF. The CDR3 nucleotides read TGCAGCGTAAACAGGGGCTCCTACGAGCAGTACTTC.

This chain connects TRBV19 to TRBJ2-2; 8 bases fit TRBD1. The CDR3 spans 16 residues. Germline CDR1 reads LNHDA; CDR2 reads SQIVND (reference sequence). V trimming: 7 bases; J trimming: 4 bases; junction bases outside the gene matches: 11. CDR3 sequence reads: CASKSPRDRTTGELFF. The CDR3 nucleotides are TGTGCCAGTAAAAGCCCCCGGGACAGGACCACCGGGGAGCTGTTTTTT.

The rearrangement links TRBV25-1 to TRBJ1-4, with TRBD1 matching 7 bases. The V gene's germline CDR1 is MGHDK and CDR2 SYGVNS. After removal of 1 base from V and 7 bases from J, the junction contained 6 bases not matched to a gene. The CDR3 runs to 15 residues. The CDR3 DNA reads TGTGCCAGCAGTGAATCTCCAGGGGGGAGTGAAAAACTGTTTTTT. Translating gives CASSESPGGSEKLFF.